This TCR beta chain is drawn from a study of early T cells in non-severe SARS-CoV-2 infection. Study-level information: From unsorted whole blood, bulk RNA was sequenced, and the chains remained unpaired.

Whole-study findings and limits: Anti-spike CD8 responses were favored by VDJdb matching, which missed private and CD4 specificities.

In its sample, this clonotype ranks as medium-sized. Its target is unknown. Individual cDNA molecules each received unique molecular identifiers attached to them. TCRdb re-derived calls from the 5' RACE reads in MiXCR, one entry per CDR3 protein. The repertoire holds tens of thousands of distinct CDR3 sequences, 4.6% seen once, with 9% to 13% in the top ten. Germline lookup yields CDR1 MNHNS and CDR2 SASEGT. V shed 6 bases, J shed 2 bases, and the junction held 7 bases outside the gene matches. The CDR3 runs to 16 residues. This receptor was obtained from an adult who was a healthcare worker with PCR-confirmed SARS-CoV-2 infection or an uninfected control (not recorded which). The V call is TRBV6-1, the J call TRBJ2-2; 9 nucleotides line up with TRBD1. The material sequenced was whole blood. For the CDR3, the DNA is TGTGCCAGCAGAAGACCGGGACAGGGAAACACCGGGGAGCTGTTTTTT. Its translation is CASRRPGQGNTGELFF.